This TCR beta chain originates from a study of T cell responses to AZD1222 COVID-19 vaccine (dated by TCRdb to the early 2020s). Regarding the study in general: AZD1222 recipients with second doses at about 4 weeks or about 12 weeks were pooled, because spike-specific TCR depth and breadth did not differ between schedules. TCR sequencing was performed for more than 230 trial participants, of whom around 200 were given two doses of AZD1222 and about 25 were given two doses of MenACWY control vaccine. Trial participants were enrolled into age subgroups of 18-55, 56-69 and 70-plus years, which contained about 150, 28 and 57 TCR-sequenced participants, respectively.

Study-level results and caveats: A significant rise in spike-specific TCR breadth and depth was observed after two AZD1222 doses relative to day 0 and relative to MenACWY recipients. The vaccine-associated CD4 TCRs covered the entire spike protein, and the dominant responses fell in regions 160-218 and 743-854. Reportedly, almost half of the unique spike-specific TCRs recognized epitopes lying outside the regions that are mutated in the B.1.351 and B.1.1.7 variants. Only a handful of AZD1222 recipients were SARS-CoV-2 seropositive at baseline, limiting conclusions about previously exposed vaccinees. Because no day 14 peak-response samples were available, repertoires were characterized only after the peak T cell response. Participants were mostly white British and included more females than males, and it was suggested by the authors that clonal diversity may have been underestimated. The 56-69-year group was small, and its depth increase did not reach significance, likely because of low power.

On this clone: Its cognate antigen has yet to be identified. Base qualities are not at hand, and no much larger clone is one base apart.

The CDR3 contains 13 residues, cysteine and phenylalanine counted. The CDR3 DNA has 39 bases and is translated from base 1. In the germline V gene, CDR1 corresponds to KGHSH and CDR2 to LQKENI. Trimming takes 3 bases from V and 4 bases from J, and the germline ends sit 7 bases apart. The sample's time point label, decoded: baseline before first vaccination. Vaccinee samples were obtained from the UK trials COV001 and COV002, which included a single-blind randomized controlled phase 2/3 trial of AZD1222 (ChAdOx1 nCoV-19) in healthy adults. For TCRbeta chain sequencing, PBMC samples from trial participants were taken at day 0 and at day 28 after the second dose. The CDR3 regions of human TCRbeta chains were subjected to immunosequencing. As for the authors' bioinformatics: Repertoire TCRs were checked for matches against a reference library of SARS-CoV-2-specific TCRs that had been generated using the MIRA antigen-specificity platform. Breadth meant the fraction of unique TCRs that were SARS-CoV-2-associated, whereas depth meant the fraction of total T cells that were SARS-CoV-2-associated. Each spike-specific TCR was assigned to its reactive spike region and to a CD4 or CD8 class using the MIRA data. Log10-transformed breadth and depth values were compared by one-way ANOVA with Sidak's multiple comparisons tests. TCRdb mirrors the immuneACCESS table, restricted to in-frame sequences. Some clones are absent from its copies; in checked studies, under half trace to an unresolved V gene, and the reason for the others is unknown. V, J and clone size are those of that table, while D and trimming were read from the DNA. The table for this sample lists about 130,000 clones; 87% of them were counted only once. The top ten constitute over 9.5% of the sample.

The receptor's source is an adult in good health. This material consisted of peripheral blood, taken on day 0 of AZD1222 vaccination. The rearranged chain carries TRBV18 and TRBJ2-1, with an unclear D gene assignment. Here is the DNA: TGTGCCAGCTCACCGGGGATGTACAATGAGCAGTTCTTC. The resulting protein is CASSPGMYNEQFF. With the portions outside the CDR3 filled from the reference TRBV18 and TRBJ2-1 genes, the complete variable region becomes NAGVMQNPRHLVRRRGQEARLRCSPMKGHSHVYWYRQLPEEGLKFMVYLQKENIIDESGMPKERFSAEFPKEGPSILRIQQVVRGDSAAYFCASSPGMYNEQFFGPGTRLTVL.